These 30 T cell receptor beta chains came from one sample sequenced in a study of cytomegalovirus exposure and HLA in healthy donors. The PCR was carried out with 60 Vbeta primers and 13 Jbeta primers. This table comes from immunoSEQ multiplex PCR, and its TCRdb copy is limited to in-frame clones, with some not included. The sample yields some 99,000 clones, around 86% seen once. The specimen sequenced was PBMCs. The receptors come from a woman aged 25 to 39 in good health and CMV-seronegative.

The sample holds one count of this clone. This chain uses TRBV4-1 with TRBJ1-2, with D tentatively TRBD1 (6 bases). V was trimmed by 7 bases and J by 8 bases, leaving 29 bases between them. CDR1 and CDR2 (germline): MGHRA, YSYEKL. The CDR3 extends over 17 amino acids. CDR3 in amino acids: CASMEITGTSSKRGYTF. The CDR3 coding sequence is TGCGCCAGCATGGAGATTACCGGGACATCATCAAAGAGAGGCTACACCTTC.

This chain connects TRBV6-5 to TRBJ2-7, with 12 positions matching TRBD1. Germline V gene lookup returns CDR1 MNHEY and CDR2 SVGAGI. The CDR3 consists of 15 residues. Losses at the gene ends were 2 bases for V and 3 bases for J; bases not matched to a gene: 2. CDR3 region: CASSYGDRGLYEQYF. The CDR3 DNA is TGTGCCAGCAGTTACGGGGACAGGGGGCTCTACGAGCAGTACTTC.

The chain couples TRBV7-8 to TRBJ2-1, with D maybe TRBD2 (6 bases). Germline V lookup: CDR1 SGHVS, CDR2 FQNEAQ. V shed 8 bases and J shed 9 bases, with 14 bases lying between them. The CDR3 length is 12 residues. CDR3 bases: TGTGCCAGCGGGCTAGCGCCGAGTGAGCAGTTCTTC. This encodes CASGLAPSEQFF.

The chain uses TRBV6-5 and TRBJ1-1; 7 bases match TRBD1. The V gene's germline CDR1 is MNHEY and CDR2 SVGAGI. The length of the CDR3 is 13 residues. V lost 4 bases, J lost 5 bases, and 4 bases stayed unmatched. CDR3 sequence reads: CASSWSGQTEAFF. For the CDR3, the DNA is TGTGCCAGCAGTTGGTCGGGACAGACTGAAGCTTTCTTT.

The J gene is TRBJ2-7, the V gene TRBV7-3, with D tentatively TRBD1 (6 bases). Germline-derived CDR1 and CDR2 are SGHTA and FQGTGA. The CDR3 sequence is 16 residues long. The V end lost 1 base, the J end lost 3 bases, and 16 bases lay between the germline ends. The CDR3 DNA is TGTGCCAGCAGCTTAAAAGGGACAAACGAGTTCTACGAGCAGTACTTC. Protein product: CASSLKGTNEFYEQYF.

The CDR3 DNA reads TGCGCCAGCAGCCAAGCAGCAGGGCGGATAGGTGGAGATACGCAGTATTTT. This codes for CASSQAAGRIGGDTQYF. The genes are TRBV5-1 and TRBJ2-3; a possible D gene is TRBD1 (5 bases). Per the germline V gene, CDR1 is SGHRS and CDR2 is YFSETQ. Trimming took off 4 bases at V and 5 bases at J, with 23 bases between the two ends. The CDR3 is made up of 17 amino acids.

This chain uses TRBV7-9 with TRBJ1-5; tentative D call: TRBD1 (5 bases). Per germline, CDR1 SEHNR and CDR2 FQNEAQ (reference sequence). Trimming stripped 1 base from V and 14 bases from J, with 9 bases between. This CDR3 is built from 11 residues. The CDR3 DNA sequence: TGTGCCAGCAGCTTAGGGGGGGGAAAGCATTTT. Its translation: CASSLGGGKHF.

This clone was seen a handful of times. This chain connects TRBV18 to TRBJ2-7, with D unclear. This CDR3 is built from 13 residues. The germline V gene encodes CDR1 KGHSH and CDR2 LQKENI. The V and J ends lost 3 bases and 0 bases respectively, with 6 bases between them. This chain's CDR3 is CASSPWSSYEQYF. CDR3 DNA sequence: TGTGCCAGCTCACCCTGGAGCTCCTACGAGCAGTACTTC.

CDR3 in amino acids: CASSLDGSYTQYF. In nucleotides, the CDR3 is TGCGCCAGCAGCTTGGACGGGTCCTATACGCAGTATTTT. This chain uses TRBV5-1 with TRBJ2-3; D unresolved. Trimming shortened V by 0 bases and J by 7 bases, and 9 bases separated the two germline ends. CDR3 length equals 13 residues. Germline V lookup: CDR1 SGHRS, CDR2 YFSETQ. The entire variable domain, with the rest obtained from reference TRBV5-1 and TRBJ2-3, is as follows: KAGVTQTPRYLIKTRGQQVTLSCSPISGHRSVSWYQQTPGQGLQFLFEYFSETQRNKGNFPGRFSGRQFSNSRSEMNVSTLELGDSALYLCASSLDGSYTQYFGPGTRLTVL.

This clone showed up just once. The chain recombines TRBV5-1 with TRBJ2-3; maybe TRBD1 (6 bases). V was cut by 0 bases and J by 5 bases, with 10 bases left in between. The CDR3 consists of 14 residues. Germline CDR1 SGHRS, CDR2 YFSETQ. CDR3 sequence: CASSLDRVKDTQYF. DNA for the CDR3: TGCGCCAGCAGCTTGGACAGGGTAAAAGATACGCAGTATTTT.

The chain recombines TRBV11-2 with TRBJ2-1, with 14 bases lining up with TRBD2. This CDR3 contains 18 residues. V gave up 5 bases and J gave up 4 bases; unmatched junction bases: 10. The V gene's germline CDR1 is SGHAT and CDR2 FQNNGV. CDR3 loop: CASSPGLAGGPYYNEQFF. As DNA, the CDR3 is TGTGCCAGCAGCCCTGGACTAGCGGGAGGCCCTTATTACAATGAGCAGTTCTTC.

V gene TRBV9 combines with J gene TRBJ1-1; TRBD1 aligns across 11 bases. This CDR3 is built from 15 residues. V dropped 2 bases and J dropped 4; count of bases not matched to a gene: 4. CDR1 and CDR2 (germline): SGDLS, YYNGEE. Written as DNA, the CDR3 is TGTGCCAGCAGCGTCCGGGGGACAGGGGGCACTGAAGCTTTCTTT. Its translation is CASSVRGTGGTEAFF.

This chain's CDR3 is CASSPSSGRAMEQYF. For the CDR3, the DNA is TGTGCCAGCAGTCCATCTAGCGGGAGGGCGATGGAGCAGTACTTC. The chain employs TRBV2 and TRBJ2-7; 12 nucleotides agree with TRBD2. The CDR3 has 15 amino acids. With V trimmed by 5 bases and J by 7 bases, 9 bases remained unmatched. Germline V gives CDR1 SNHLY, CDR2 FYNNEI.

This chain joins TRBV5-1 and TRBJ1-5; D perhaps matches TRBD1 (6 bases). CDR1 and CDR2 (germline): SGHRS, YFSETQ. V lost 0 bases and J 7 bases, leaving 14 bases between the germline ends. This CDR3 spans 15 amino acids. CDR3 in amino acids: CASSLEAGAKQPQHF. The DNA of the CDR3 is TGCGCCAGCAGCTTGGAGGCAGGGGCTAAACAGCCCCAGCATTTT.

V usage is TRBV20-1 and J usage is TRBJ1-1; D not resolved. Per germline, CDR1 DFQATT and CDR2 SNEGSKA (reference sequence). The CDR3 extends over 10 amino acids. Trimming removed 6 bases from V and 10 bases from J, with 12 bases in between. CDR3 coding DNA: TGCAGTGCCCCGAGGTTTGGAGCTTTCTTT. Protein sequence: CSAPRFGAFF.

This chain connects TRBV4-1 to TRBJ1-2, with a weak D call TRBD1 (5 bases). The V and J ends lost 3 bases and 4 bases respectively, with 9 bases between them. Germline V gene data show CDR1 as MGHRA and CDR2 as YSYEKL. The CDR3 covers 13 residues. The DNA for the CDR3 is TGCGCCAGCAGCCACCCCAGGGCCTATGGCTACACCTTC. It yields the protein CASSHPRAYGYTF.

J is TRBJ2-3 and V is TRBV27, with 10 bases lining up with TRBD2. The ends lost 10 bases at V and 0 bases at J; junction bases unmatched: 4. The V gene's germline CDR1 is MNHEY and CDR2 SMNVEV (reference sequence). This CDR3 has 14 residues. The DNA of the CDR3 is TGTGCCACCATGGGACTAGCGAGCACAGATACGCAGTATTTT. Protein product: CATMGLASTDTQYF.

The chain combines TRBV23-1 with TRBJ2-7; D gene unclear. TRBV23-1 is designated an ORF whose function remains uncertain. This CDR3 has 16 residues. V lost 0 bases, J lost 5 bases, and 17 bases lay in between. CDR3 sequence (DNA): TGCGCCAGCAGTCAATCATGGTTCAGCGATGGAAACGAGCAGTACTTC. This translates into CASSQSWFSDGNEQYF.

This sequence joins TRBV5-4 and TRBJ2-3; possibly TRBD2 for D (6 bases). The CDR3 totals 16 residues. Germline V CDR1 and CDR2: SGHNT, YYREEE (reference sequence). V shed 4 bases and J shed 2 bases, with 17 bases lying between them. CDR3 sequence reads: CASSRWAGSFTDTQYF. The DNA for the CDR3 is TGTGCCAGCAGCCGCTGGGCGGGAAGTTTCACAGATACGCAGTATTTT.

As DNA, the CDR3 is TGTGCCAGCAGCCCGACCTGGAGGGGGGAGCTGTTTTTT. Amino acids: CASSPTWRGELFF. The chain employs TRBV6-5 and TRBJ2-2, with D perhaps TRBD2 (5 bases). CDR3 length equals 13 residues. The V end lost 6 bases, the J end lost 8 bases, and 13 bases lay between the germline ends. CDR1 MNHEY and CDR2 SVGAGI come from the germline V gene.

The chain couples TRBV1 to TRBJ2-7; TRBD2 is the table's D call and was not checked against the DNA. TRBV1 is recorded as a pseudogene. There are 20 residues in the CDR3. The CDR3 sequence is CTSSLRLPGLAGRSSYEQYF. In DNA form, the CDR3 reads TGCACCAGCAGCCTGAGGCTTCCGGGACTAGCGGGTAGGAGCTCCTACGAGCAGTACTTC.

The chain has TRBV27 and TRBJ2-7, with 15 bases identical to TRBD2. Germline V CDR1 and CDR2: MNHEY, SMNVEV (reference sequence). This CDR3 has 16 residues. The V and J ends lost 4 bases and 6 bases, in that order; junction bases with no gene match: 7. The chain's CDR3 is CASSSRTSGRAIEQYF. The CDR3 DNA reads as TGTGCCAGCAGTTCCCGGACTAGCGGGAGGGCCATCGAGCAGTACTTC.

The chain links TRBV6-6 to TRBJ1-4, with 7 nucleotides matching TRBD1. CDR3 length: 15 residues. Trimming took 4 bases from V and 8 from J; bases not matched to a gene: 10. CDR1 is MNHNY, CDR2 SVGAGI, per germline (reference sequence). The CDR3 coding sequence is TGTGCCAGCAGTTCGTACCGGGACAGAAAAGAAAAACTGTTTTTT. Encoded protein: CASSSYRDRKEKLFF.

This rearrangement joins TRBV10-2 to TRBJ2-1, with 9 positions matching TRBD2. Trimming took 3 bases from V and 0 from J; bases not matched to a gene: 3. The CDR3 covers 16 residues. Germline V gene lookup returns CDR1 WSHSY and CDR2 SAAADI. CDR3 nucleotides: TGCGCCAGCAGTGACGTAGCGGGGGCCTCCTACAATGAGCAGTTCTTC. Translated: CASSDVAGASYNEQFF.

The CDR3 DNA reads as TGTGCCAGCAGCAGAGACGGGGACTCTGGAAACACCATATATTTT. Its protein product is CASSRDGDSGNTIYF. The chain joins TRBV7-9 to TRBJ1-3; no clear D. Germline loops: CDR1 SEHNR, CDR2 FQNEAQ (reference sequence). The CDR3 is 15 residues long. V shed 5 bases and J shed 0 bases, with 11 bases lying between them.

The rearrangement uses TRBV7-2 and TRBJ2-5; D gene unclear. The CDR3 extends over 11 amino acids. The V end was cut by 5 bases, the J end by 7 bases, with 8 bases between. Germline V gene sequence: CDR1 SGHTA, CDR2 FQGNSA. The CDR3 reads CASSPPGTQYF. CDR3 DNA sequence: TGTGCCAGCAGCCCACCGGGGACCCAGTACTTC.

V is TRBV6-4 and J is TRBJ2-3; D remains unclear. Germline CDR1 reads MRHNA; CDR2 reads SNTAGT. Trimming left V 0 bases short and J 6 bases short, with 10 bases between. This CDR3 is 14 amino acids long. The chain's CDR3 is CASSDSITRDTQYF. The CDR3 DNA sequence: TGTGCCAGCAGTGACTCGATAACCAGGGATACGCAGTATTTT.

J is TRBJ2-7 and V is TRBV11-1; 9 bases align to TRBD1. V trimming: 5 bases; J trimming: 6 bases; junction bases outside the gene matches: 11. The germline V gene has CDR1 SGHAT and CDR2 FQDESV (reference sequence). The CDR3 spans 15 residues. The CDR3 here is CASSPTGTGISEQYF. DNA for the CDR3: TGTGCCAGCAGCCCCACCGGGACAGGGATATCCGAGCAGTACTTC.

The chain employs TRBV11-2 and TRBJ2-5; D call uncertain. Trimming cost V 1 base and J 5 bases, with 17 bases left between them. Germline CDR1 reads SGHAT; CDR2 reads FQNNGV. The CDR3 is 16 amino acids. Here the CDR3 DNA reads TGTGCCAGCAGCTTAGCCGGAACCTGGGTCGGGGAGACCCAGTACTTC. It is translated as CASSLAGTWVGETQYF.

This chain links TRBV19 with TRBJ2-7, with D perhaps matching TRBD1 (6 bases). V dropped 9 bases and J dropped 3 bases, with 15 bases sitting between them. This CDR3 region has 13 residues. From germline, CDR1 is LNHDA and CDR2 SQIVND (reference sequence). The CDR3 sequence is CASGTLLFYEQYF. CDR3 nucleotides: TGTGCCAGCGGGACACTTTTATTCTACGAGCAGTACTTC.